This T cell receptor beta chain was sequenced for a study of blood T cell repertoires in COVID-19. Study-wide context: From the United States, Italy and Spain came samples of acute and convalescent COVID-19. Sample material is recorded as cDNA or gDNA derived from T cells, B-cell-depleted T cells, or PBMCs.

Sequenced by immunoSEQ multiplex PCR; TCRdb stores in-frame clones only, minus some. Altogether under 85,000 clones are present, roughly 84% being singletons, with the ten largest covering roughly 3.5%. The TCR was taken from a man between 45 and 60 years old with acute or convalescent COVID-19. Specimen: peripheral blood.

CDR3 nucleotide sequence: TGTGCCTGGGGGACAGGACTGAATCAGCCCCAGCATTTT. This encodes CAWGTGLNQPQHF. The V call is TRBV30, the J call TRBJ1-5, with 8 positions matching TRBD1. There are 13 residues in the CDR3. The germline V gene has CDR1 GTSNPN and CDR2 SVGIG (reference sequence). V was clipped by 5 bases and J by 4 bases; unmatched bases: 4.